The sample holds a few counts of the clone carrying this T cell receptor (beta chain). Antigen specificity is unknown. It was with a sample-barcoded 5' primer and a J-beta primer mix that a second PCR of roughly 7 to 12 cycles was run. Paired-end reads containing CDR3 totaled no fewer than 2.5 million for each sample. TCRdb re-called the 5' RACE reads with MiXCR, one entry per CDR3 protein. This sample carries roughly 1.6 million distinct CDR3 sequences, 30% to 35% of them seen once, and the ten largest clones take approximately 11%. Germline CDR1 SGHAT, CDR2 FQNNGV. V was pared by 4 bases and J by 5 bases, with 5 bases of the junction left unmatched. The CDR3 covers 14 residues. The data were taken from a study of blood T cells in healthy people across ages. Findings and limits, study-wide: The study found more naive CD4+ cells and higher diversity in long-lived than aged donors. The donors' CMV status was not determined, possibly confounding changes in expanded clonotypes. Roughly linear declines in TCR beta diversity per million T cells occurred with age.

This chain links TRBV11-2 with TRBJ2-7; 10 bases align to TRBD1. This sequence originates from a woman aged 25 to 39 in good health. Sequencing was carried out using blood. The CDR3 DNA sequence: TGTGCCAGCAGCTGGACAGGGGGAAATCACGAGCAGTACTTC. Its protein product is CASSWTGGNHEQYF.